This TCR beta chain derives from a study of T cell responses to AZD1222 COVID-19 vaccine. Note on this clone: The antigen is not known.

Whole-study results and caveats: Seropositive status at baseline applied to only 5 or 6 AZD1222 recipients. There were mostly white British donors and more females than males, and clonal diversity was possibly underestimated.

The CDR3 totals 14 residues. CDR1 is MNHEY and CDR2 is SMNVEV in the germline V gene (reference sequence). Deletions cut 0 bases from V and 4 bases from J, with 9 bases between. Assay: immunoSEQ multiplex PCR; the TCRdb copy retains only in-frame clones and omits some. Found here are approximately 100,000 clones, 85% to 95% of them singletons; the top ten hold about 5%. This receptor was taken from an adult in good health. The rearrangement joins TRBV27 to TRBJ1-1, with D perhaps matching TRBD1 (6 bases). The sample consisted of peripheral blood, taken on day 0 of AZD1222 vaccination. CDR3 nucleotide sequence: TGTGCCAGCAGTTTATCTACAGGGTTCACTGAAGCTTTCTTT. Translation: CASSLSTGFTEAFF.